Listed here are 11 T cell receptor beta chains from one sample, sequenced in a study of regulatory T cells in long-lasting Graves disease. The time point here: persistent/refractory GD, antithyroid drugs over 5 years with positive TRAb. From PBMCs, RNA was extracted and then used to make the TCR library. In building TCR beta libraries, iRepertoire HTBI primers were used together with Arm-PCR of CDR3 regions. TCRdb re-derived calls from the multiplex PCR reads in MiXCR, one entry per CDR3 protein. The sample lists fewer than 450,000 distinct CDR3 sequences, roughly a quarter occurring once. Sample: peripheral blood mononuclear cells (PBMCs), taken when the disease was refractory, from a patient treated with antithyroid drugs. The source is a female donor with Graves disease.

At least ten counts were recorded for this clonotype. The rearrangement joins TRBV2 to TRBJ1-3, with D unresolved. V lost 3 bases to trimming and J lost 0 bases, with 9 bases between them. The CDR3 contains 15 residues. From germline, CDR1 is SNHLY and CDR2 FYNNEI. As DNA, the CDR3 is TGTGCCAGCAGTGAGAGAGGTATCTCTGGAAACACCATATATTTT. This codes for CASSERGISGNTIYF.

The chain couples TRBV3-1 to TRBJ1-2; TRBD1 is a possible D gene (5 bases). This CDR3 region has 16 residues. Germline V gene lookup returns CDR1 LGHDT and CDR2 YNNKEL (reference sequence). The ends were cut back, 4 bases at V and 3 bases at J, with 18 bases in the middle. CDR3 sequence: CASSPQGRGGDYGYTF. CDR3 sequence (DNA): TGTGCCAGCAGCCCCCAAGGACGCGGGGGGGACTATGGCTACACCTTC.

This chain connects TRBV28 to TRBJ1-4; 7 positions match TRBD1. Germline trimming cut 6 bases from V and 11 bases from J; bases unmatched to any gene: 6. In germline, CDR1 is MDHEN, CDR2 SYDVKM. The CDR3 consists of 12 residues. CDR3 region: CASSEPQGKLFF. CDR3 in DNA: TGTGCCAGCAGCGAACCACAGGGGAAACTGTTTTTT.

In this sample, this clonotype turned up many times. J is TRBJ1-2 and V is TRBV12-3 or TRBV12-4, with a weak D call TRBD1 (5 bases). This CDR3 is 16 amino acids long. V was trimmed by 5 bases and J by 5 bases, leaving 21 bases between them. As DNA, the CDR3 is TGTGCCAGCAGTCCTACCAACGGGGACTATGGGTATGGCTACACCTTC. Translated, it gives CASSPTNGDYGYGYTF.

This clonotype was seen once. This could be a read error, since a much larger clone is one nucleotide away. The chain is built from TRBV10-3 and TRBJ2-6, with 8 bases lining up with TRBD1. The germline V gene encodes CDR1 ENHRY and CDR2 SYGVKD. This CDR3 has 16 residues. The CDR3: CAISAQTGVRANDLTF. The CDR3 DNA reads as TGTGCCATCAGTGCGCAGACAGGGGTAAGGGCCAACGACCTGACTTTC.

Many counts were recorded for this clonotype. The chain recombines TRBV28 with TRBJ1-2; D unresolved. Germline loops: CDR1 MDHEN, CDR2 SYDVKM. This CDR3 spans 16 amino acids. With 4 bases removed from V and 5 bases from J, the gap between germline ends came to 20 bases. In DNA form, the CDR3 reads TGTGCCAGCAGTTCTACTGGACCGGGTAGGGCATATGGCTACACCTTC. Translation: CASSSTGPGRAYGYTF.

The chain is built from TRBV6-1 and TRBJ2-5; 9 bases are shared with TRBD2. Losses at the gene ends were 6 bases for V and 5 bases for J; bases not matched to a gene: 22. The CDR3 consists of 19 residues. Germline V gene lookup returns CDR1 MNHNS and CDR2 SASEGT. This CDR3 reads CASSRGMGLAGMGSETQYF. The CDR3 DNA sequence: TGTGCCAGCAGCCGTGGGATGGGGCTAGCGGGAATGGGTAGTGAGACCCAGTACTTC.

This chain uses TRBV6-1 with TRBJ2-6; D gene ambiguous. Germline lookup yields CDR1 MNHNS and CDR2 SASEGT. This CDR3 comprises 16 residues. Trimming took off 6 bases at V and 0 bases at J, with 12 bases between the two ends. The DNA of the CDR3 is TGTGCCAGCAGGTGGCATTCCCTCTCTGGGGCCAACGTCCTGACTTTC. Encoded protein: CASRWHSLSGANVLTF.

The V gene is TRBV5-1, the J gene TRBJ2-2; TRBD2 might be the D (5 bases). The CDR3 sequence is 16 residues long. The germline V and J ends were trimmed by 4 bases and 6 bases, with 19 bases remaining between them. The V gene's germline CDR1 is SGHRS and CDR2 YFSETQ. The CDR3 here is CASSADALVGSGELFF. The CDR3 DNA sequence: TGCGCCAGCAGCGCGGACGCACTAGTAGGGTCCGGGGAGCTGTTTTTT.

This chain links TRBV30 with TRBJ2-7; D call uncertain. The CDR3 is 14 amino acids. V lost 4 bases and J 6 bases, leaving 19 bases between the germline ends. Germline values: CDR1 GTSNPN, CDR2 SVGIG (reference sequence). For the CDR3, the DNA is TGTGCCTGGAAACGTTCTGGAATGTGGACCGAGCAGTACTTC. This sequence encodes CAWKRSGMWTEQYF.

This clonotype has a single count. CDR3 DNA sequence: TGCGCCAGCAGCTTACAGGGCTTGTTGACGGGGCGGGCCAATGAGCAGTTCTTC. Its protein is CASSLQGLLTGRANEQFF. The genes are TRBV5-1 and TRBJ2-1; maybe TRBD1 (6 bases). The CDR3 covers 18 residues. Trimming pared 2 bases from V and 6 bases from J, leaving 24 bases between. Germline V lookup: CDR1 SGHRS, CDR2 YFSETQ.